There are a few counts of the clone carrying this T cell receptor beta chain. Germline is not matched at one junction end, which may reflect a read error. The data belong to a study of blood T cell repertoires in COVID-19. The assay was immunoSEQ multiplex PCR, and TCRdb's table has in-frame clones only and misses some. This sample has approximately 240,000 clones, with 65% to 85% found just once. The CDR3 extends over 14 amino acids. The germline V gene has CDR1 MNHEY and CDR2 SMNVEV (reference sequence). The sequenced material came from peripheral blood. The TCR sequence derives from a woman aged 40 to 55 with active or convalescent COVID-19. The chain carries TRBV27 and TRBJ2-4, with TRBD2 matching over 7 bases. The CDR3 spells CASSLWGGRDIQYF. The CDR3 region has the DNA TGTGCCAGCAGCTTATGGGGAGGGAGGGACATTCAGTACTTC.